This T cell receptor (beta chain) was identified during a study of lymphopenia after photon versus proton radiotherapy. Method: immunoSEQ multiplex PCR; TCRdb's copy keeps in-frame clones and lacks some. The sample has roughly 67,000 clones, roughly 91% seen once. Study results and limitations: After lymphocyte nadir, photon-treated repertoires showed oligoclonal expansion, especially CD8+ Temra. Better survival with proton therapy was suggested as possible, not demonstrated.

The germline CDR1 and CDR2 sequences are MNHEY and SMNVEV (reference sequence). Trimming left V 5 bases short and J 1 base short, with 11 bases between. The CDR3 covers 14 residues. Points on this clone: Its antigen remains unidentified.

This material consisted of peripheral blood, taken from a patient treated with photon-based radiotherapy. The V gene is TRBV27, the J gene TRBJ1-1; TRBD1 might be the D (5 bases). This TCR was recovered from a woman in her seventies with pancreatic cancer. CDR3 residues: CASSPRDGNTEAFF. The CDR3, as DNA: TGTGCCAGCAGTCCACGGGACGGGAACACTGAAGCTTTCTTT.